One sample yielded the 27 T cell receptor beta chains listed below, sequenced in a study of lymphopenia after photon versus proton radiotherapy. Assay used: immunoSEQ multiplex PCR; TCRdb lists only in-frame clones, some missing. This sample has roughly 49,000 clones, with more than 85% found just once. The starting material was peripheral blood, obtained from a patient treated with photon-based radiotherapy. These receptor sequences come from a woman between 35 and 50 years old with cholangiocarcinoma.

V usage is TRBV5-1 and J usage is TRBJ2-1; 7 bases align to TRBD2. Germline CDR1 reads SGHRS; CDR2 reads YFSETQ. The junction had 6 bases not matched to a gene; V was cut back by 2 bases and J by 4 bases. The CDR3 sequence is 15 residues long. CDR3 bases: TGCGCCAGCAGCTTTCGCGGGGGACCTTACAATGAGCAGTTCTTC. Translating gives CASSFRGGPYNEQFF.

The CDR3 DNA is TGTGCCAGCAGTTTTCAGGGGTACAGTGGCTACACCTTC. Protein product: CASSFQGYSGYTF. The chain joins TRBV27 to TRBJ1-2, with a tentative D call TRBD1 (6 bases). V was shortened by 3 bases and J by 7 bases, with 12 bases between the two germline ends. The CDR3 consists of 13 residues. The germline V gene encodes CDR1 MNHEY and CDR2 SMNVEV (reference sequence).

The chain has TRBV29-1 and TRBJ2-2; D remains ambiguous. CDR1 and CDR2 from the germline V gene are SQVTM and ANQGSEA. V shed 1 base and J shed 0 bases, with 6 bases lying between them. The CDR3 loop spans 14 amino acids. Written as DNA, the CDR3 is TGCAGCGTTGAAGGGCAGACGAACACCGGGGAGCTGTTTTTT. This gives the protein CSVEGQTNTGELFF.

V is TRBV28 and J is TRBJ2-1, with a tentative D call TRBD1 (5 bases). V gave up 6 bases and J gave up 4 bases, with 16 bases separating them. The germline CDR1 and CDR2 sequences are MDHEN and SYDVKM. The CDR3 totals 15 residues. CDR3 residues: CASSLRVSPYNEQFF. The CDR3 nucleotides are TGTGCCAGCAGCCTCAGGGTTTCACCTTACAATGAGCAGTTCTTC.

The CDR3 sequence is CASSLGVTGTPLHF. For the CDR3, the DNA is TGTGCCAGCAGCTTAGGGGTGACGGGGACACCCCTCCACTTT. The V and J genes are TRBV7-3 and TRBJ1-6, with D unclear. The CDR3 runs to 14 residues. The V and J ends lost 2 bases and 11 bases respectively, with 13 bases between them. Germline CDR1 and CDR2: SGHTA and FQGTGA.

J is TRBJ2-1 and V is TRBV5-1; D might be TRBD1 (5 bases). CDR1 is SGHRS, CDR2 YFSETQ, per germline. This CDR3 has 15 amino acids. V lost 0 bases, J lost 0 bases, and 7 bases lay in between. The CDR3 DNA follows: TGCGCCAGCAGCTTGGAAGGGGCCTCCTACAATGAGCAGTTCTTC. Its translation: CASSLEGASYNEQFF.

This rearrangement joins TRBV28 to TRBJ1-1; no clear D gene. The CDR3 spans 14 residues. CDR1 is MDHEN and CDR2 is SYDVKM in the germline V gene. The V gene lost 6 bases and the J gene lost 3 bases, with 14 bases spanning the gap. CDR3 DNA: TGTGCCAGCAGGATGCGGCTTAGTTACACTGAAGCTTTCTTT. Amino acid sequence: CASRMRLSYTEAFF.

This clone has a single count. The chain has TRBV29-1 and TRBJ1-3, with D possibly TRBD1 on 6 matching bases. The germline V and J ends were trimmed by 0 bases and 1 base, with 13 bases remaining between them. Germline-derived CDR1 and CDR2 are SQVTM and ANQGSEA. This CDR3 is 16 amino acids long. The CDR3 DNA sequence: TGCAGCGTTGAAGAAGGTCACAGGGAATCTGGAAACACCATATATTTT. Translating it yields CSVEEGHRESGNTIYF.

The rearrangement uses TRBV19 and TRBJ2-3; 8 bases map to TRBD2. Germline loops: CDR1 LNHDA, CDR2 SQIVND (reference sequence). V was clipped by 8 bases and J by 1 base; unmatched bases: 5. The CDR3 is 14 residues long. CDR3 sequence: CASRRAGGTDTQYF. The CDR3 nucleotides read TGTGCCAGTCGGAGAGCGGGGGGCACAGATACGCAGTATTTT.

The rearrangement links TRBV9 to TRBJ2-1; D uncertain. V was clipped by 0 bases and J by 4 bases, with 14 bases between them. The CDR3 is 16 residues long. The germline gives CDR1 SGDLS, CDR2 YYNGEE. The CDR3 sequence: CASSVEVRAQYNEQFF. As DNA, the CDR3 is TGTGCCAGCAGCGTAGAGGTAAGGGCCCAGTACAATGAGCAGTTCTTC.

The V call is TRBV21-1, the J call TRBJ2-6. TRBV21-1 is recorded as a pseudogene. This CDR3 comprises 19 residues. Here the CDR3 reads CASSKLPGDTHSGANVLTF. The CDR3 DNA is TGTGCCAGCAGCAAACTCCCGGGGGACACGCACTCTGGGGCCAACGTCCTGACTTTC.

The V call is TRBV30, the J call TRBJ1-2; maybe TRBD1 (5 bases). This CDR3 has 15 amino acids. Trimming pared 2 bases from V and 3 bases from J, leaving 16 bases between. Germline CDR1 GTSNPN, CDR2 SVGIG (reference sequence). Here the CDR3 reads CAWSLRGRTDYGYTF. The CDR3 coding sequence is TGTGCCTGGAGTCTCCGGGGACGGACTGACTATGGCTACACCTTC.

The CDR3 region is CASSPGQITDTQYF. The CDR3 DNA reads as TGTGCCAGCAGCCCCGGACAGATCACAGATACGCAGTATTTT. This chain uses TRBV5-6 with TRBJ2-3, with D perhaps matching TRBD1 (6 bases). CDR3 length equals 14 residues. With 4 bases removed from V and 2 bases from J, the gap between germline ends came to 11 bases. Germline V gene sequence: CDR1 SGHDT, CDR2 YYEEEE. Drawing the rest from reference TRBV5-6 and TRBJ2-3, the complete variable domain is DAGVTQSPTHLIKTRGQQVTLRCSPKSGHDTVSWYQQALGQGPQFIFQYYEEEERQRGNFPDRFSGHQFPNYSSELNVNALLLGDSALYLCASSPGQITDTQYFGPGTRLTVL.

The chain employs TRBV6-6 and TRBJ2-7; 14 bases agree with TRBD2. V trimming: 8 bases; J trimming: 0 bases; junction bases outside the gene matches: 3. The V gene's germline CDR1 is MNHNY and CDR2 SVGAGI (reference sequence). This CDR3 has 15 residues. This chain's CDR3 is CASRTSGRSSYEQYF. The DNA of the CDR3 is TGTGCCAGCCGGACTAGCGGGAGGAGCTCCTACGAGCAGTACTTC.

The CDR3 nucleotides are TGTGCCAGCAGCTTAGTAGCGCTAAGCACAGATACGCAGTATTTT. This sequence encodes CASSLVALSTDTQYF. V and J are TRBV7-8 and TRBJ2-3; D is possibly TRBD2 (5 bases). Between the trimmed V and J ends, which lost 1 base and 0 bases, there was a span of 8 bases. CDR1 is SGHVS, CDR2 FQNEAQ, per germline. This CDR3 has 15 amino acids. The whole variable domain, remainder taken from reference TRBV7-8 and TRBJ2-3, is GAGVSQSPRYKVAKRGQDVALRCDPISGHVSLFWYQQALGQGPEFLTYFQNEAQLDKSGLPSDRFFAERPEGSVSTLKIQRTQQEDSAVYLCASSLVALSTDTQYFGPGTRLTVL.

The sample holds one count of this clone. The chain couples TRBV28 to TRBJ1-1; D gene ambiguous. The CDR3 runs 13 residues. Germline V gene data show CDR1 as MDHEN and CDR2 as SYDVKM. V lost 8 bases and J lost 5, with 15 bases in between. CDR3 loop: CASGGNRRTEAFF. In DNA, the CDR3 is TGTGCCAGCGGCGGCAACCGACGGACTGAAGCTTTCTTT. Filled out from reference TRBV28 and TRBJ1-1, the complete variable domain reads DVKVTQSSRYLVKRTGEKVFLECVQDMDHENMFWYRQDPGLGLRLIYFSYDVKMKEKGDIPEGYSVSREKKERFSLILESASTNQTSMYLCASGGNRRTEAFFGQGTRLTVV.

As regards this clone: The junction shows a germline mismatch at one end, possibly a read error. The chain carries TRBV27 and TRBJ2-1; no reliable D call. Germline-derived CDR1 and CDR2 are MNHEY and SMNVEV (reference sequence). The length of the CDR3 is 12 residues. The CDR3 DNA follows: TGTGCCAGCAGTGCCTCCTTCAATGAGCAGTTCTTC. Translated: CASSASFNEQFF.

This chain links TRBV20-1 with TRBJ2-1; D not certain. CDR3 length equals 11 residues. Per the germline V gene, CDR1 is DFQATT and CDR2 is SNEGSKA (reference sequence). V was cut by 6 bases and J by 10 bases, with 13 bases left in between. The CDR3 DNA follows: TGCAGTGCCGCCCGGGTGAACGAGCAGTTCTTC. It encodes CSAARVNEQFF.

The chain carries TRBV30 and TRBJ1-3; D is perhaps TRBD1 (6 bases). The CDR3 sequence is 15 residues long. V lost 4 bases and J 1 base, leaving 14 bases between the germline ends. In germline, CDR1 is GTSNPN, CDR2 SVGIG (reference sequence). The CDR3 nucleotides are TGTGCCTGGACCCATGGGGGGCATTCTGGAAACACCATATATTTT. Amino acids: CAWTHGGHSGNTIYF. Full variable domain (missing parts from reference TRBV30 and TRBJ1-3): SQTIHQWPATLVQPVGSPLSLECTVEGTSNPNLYWYRQAAGRGLQLLFYSVGIGQISSEVPQNLSASRPQDRQFILSSKKLLLSDSGFYLCAWTHGGHSGNTIYFGEGSWLTVV.

The chain recombines TRBV6-5 with TRBJ1-5; D uncertain. Trimming removed 8 bases at V and 0 bases at J, with 8 bases between. Germline V gene lookup returns CDR1 MNHEY and CDR2 SVGAGI. There are 13 residues in the CDR3. CDR3 nucleotides: TGTGCCAGCGGATTACATAGCAATCAGCCCCAGCATTTT. This encodes CASGLHSNQPQHF.

The gene calls are TRBV6-1 and TRBJ2-7; D is unresolved. This CDR3 has 12 amino acids. Deletions cut 0 bases from V and 7 bases from J, with 7 bases between. Per the germline V gene, CDR1 is MNHNS and CDR2 is SASEGT. CDR3 sequence (DNA): TGTGCCAGCAGTGAAGCCCCGGTAGAGCAGTACTTC. This encodes CASSEAPVEQYF.

J is TRBJ2-2 and V is TRBV19, with TRBD1 matching over 8 bases. The CDR3 length is 17 residues. CDR1 and CDR2 from the germline V gene are LNHDA and SQIVND (reference sequence). The trim removed 8 bases at V and 7 bases at J, leaving 18 bases unmatched. CDR3 in amino acids: CASRPPISGTGGGELFF. CDR3 DNA sequence: TGTGCCAGTCGCCCACCCATCTCCGGGACAGGTGGCGGGGAGCTGTTTTTT.

This chain uses TRBV28 with TRBJ1-6; 9 bases map to TRBD1. CDR1 is MDHEN and CDR2 is SYDVKM in the germline V gene. This CDR3 is built from 16 residues. V was clipped by 1 base and J by 10 bases; unmatched bases: 8. The CDR3 loop is CASSLSGQGTRSPLHF. For the CDR3, the DNA is TGTGCCAGCAGTTTATCTGGACAGGGGACGAGGTCACCCCTCCACTTT.

This clone showed up just once. The chain employs TRBV11-2 and TRBJ2-3; D may be TRBD2 (7 bases). The CDR3 runs to 15 residues. V was cut by 0 bases and J by 4 bases, with 11 bases left in between. Germline V gives CDR1 SGHAT, CDR2 FQNNGV. CDR3 sequence: CASSLEGGRADTQYF. In DNA, the CDR3 is TGTGCCAGCAGCTTAGAGGGGGGGCGAGCAGATACGCAGTATTTT. Complete variable domain (other parts from reference TRBV11-2 and TRBJ2-3): EAGVAQSPRYKIIEKRQSVAFWCNPISGHATLYWYQQILGQGPKLLIQFQNNGVVDDSQLPKDRFSAERLKGVDSTLKIQPAKLEDSAVYLCASSLEGGRADTQYFGPGTRLTVL.

The chain is built from TRBV28 and TRBJ1-3; unclear D gene. CDR3 size: 14 residues. The germline V gene encodes CDR1 MDHEN and CDR2 SYDVKM. V was trimmed by 5 bases and J by 2 bases, leaving 10 bases between them. CDR3 nucleotide sequence: TGTGCCAGCAGTAGAGGTAGTGCTGGAAACACCATATATTTT. Translation: CASSRGSAGNTIYF.

The chain uses TRBV5-1 and TRBJ1-3; D gene uncertain. The length of the CDR3 is 16 residues. Germline V lookup: CDR1 SGHRS, CDR2 YFSETQ. V lost 2 bases and J lost 0, with 12 bases in between. In DNA form, the CDR3 reads TGCGCCAGCAGCTTCGGCGGATTCGCCTCTGGAAACACCATATATTTT. Its protein product is CASSFGGFASGNTIYF.

CDR3 in amino acids: CASSTTGEQFF. In DNA form, the CDR3 reads TGTGCCAGCAGCACAACAGGTGAGCAGTTCTTC. V gene TRBV9 combines with J gene TRBJ2-1; D is perhaps TRBD1 (5 bases). V was trimmed by 4 bases and J by 9 bases, leaving 8 bases between them. The CDR3 covers 11 residues. Germline loops: CDR1 SGDLS, CDR2 YYNGEE.